These 13 T cell receptor beta chains originate from one sample sequenced in a study of vaccination and CD4 T cells after COVID-19. The antigens these receptors bind are not known. Treatment reported: 10-day PBMC culture with coronavirus spike peptide pools or control peptides (ViraFEST assay). The Oncomine TCR Beta short-read assay was applied to DNA of cultured CD4+ T cells. TCRdb called the PCR reads again in MiXCR, with one record for every CDR3 protein. Of around 15,000 distinct CDR3 sequences in the sample, about half were seen once. Source: CD4+ T cells from blood, cultured in vitro, taken before SARS-CoV-2 vaccination. The receptors were sampled from a human donor who had recovered from COVID-19.

This sequence joins TRBV2 and TRBJ1-2; D might be TRBD1 (6 bases). The CDR3 has 15 residues. From germline, CDR1 is SNHLY and CDR2 FYNNEI. V lost 3 bases and J 7 bases, leaving 18 bases between the germline ends. The CDR3 is CASSDWAGVGGGYTF. In DNA, the CDR3 is TGTGCCAGCAGTGATTGGGCAGGGGTCGGAGGTGGCTACACCTTC.

The chain recombines TRBV5-1 with TRBJ2-3; D remains unclear. This CDR3 contains 14 residues. CDR1 is SGHRS, CDR2 YFSETQ, per germline. With 5 bases removed from V and 0 bases from J, the gap between germline ends came to 10 bases. CDR3 coding DNA: TGCGCCAGCAGGACATTATCTAGCACAGATACGCAGTATTTT. Translating gives CASRTLSSTDTQYF.

The CDR3 sequence is CASSQGARSETQYF. In DNA form, the CDR3 reads TGTGCCAGCAGCCAAGGGGCTAGGTCAGAGACCCAGTACTTC. The chain recombines TRBV14 with TRBJ2-5, with D unclear. Between the trimmed V and J ends, which lost 1 base and 4 bases, there was a span of 10 bases. Looked up from germline, CDR1 is SGHDN and CDR2 is FVKESK. CDR3 size: 14 residues.

The chain links TRBV11-2 to TRBJ1-6, with TRBD1 matching over 10 bases. Per germline, CDR1 SGHAT and CDR2 FQNNGV. Trimming removed 5 bases from V and 6 bases from J; junction bases left unmatched: 7. The CDR3 loop spans 16 amino acids. The CDR3 spells CASSTSTGGVNSPLHF. CDR3 bases: TGTGCCAGCAGCACCTCGACAGGGGGCGTTAATTCACCCCTCCACTTT.

This rearrangement joins TRBV20-1 to TRBJ1-2; tentatively, D is TRBD1 (5 bases). Deletions cut 6 bases from V and 5 bases from J, with 16 bases between. CDR3 length equals 13 residues. Germline values: CDR1 DFQATT, CDR2 SNEGSKA (reference sequence). CDR3 in amino acids: CSAGGGGGYGYTF. The CDR3 coding sequence is TGCAGTGCCGGGGGAGGTGGGGGATATGGCTACACCTTC.

Judged by abundance, this clonotype is medium-sized (0.01 to 0.1%). The rearrangement joins TRBV7-8 to TRBJ1-5; D ambiguous. Germline V gives CDR1 SGHVS, CDR2 FQNEAQ. The CDR3 length is 15 residues. Trimming cost V 2 bases and J 6 bases, with 14 bases left between them. CDR3 nucleotides: TGTGCCAGCAGCTTATCGGGTCAGGTTGCTCAGCCCCAGCATTTT. Translated: CASSLSGQVAQPQHF.

In nucleotides, the CDR3 is TGCAGTGCAACAAGACAGTTGGGAGGTTTTAGCAATCAGCCCCAGCATTTT. Protein: CSATRQLGGFSNQPQHF. V is TRBV20-1 and J is TRBJ1-5, with D possibly being TRBD1 (5 bases). CDR1 is DFQATT and CDR2 is SNEGSKA in the germline V gene (reference sequence). The CDR3 is 17 amino acids. The V and J ends lost 6 bases and 0 bases respectively, with 21 bases between them.

V usage is TRBV11-2 and J usage is TRBJ1-5, with a tentative D call TRBD1 (6 bases). Germline CDR1 SGHAT, CDR2 FQNNGV. The CDR3 extends over 15 amino acids. Trimming pared 5 bases from V and 1 base from J, leaving 12 bases between. The CDR3 DNA sequence: TGTGCCAGCAGCCCAGGGGTTTGGAGCAATCAGCCCCAGCATTTT. Residues: CASSPGVWSNQPQHF.

The genes are TRBV6-1 and TRBJ1-4, with D unresolved. Trimming removed 6 bases from V and 0 bases from J, with 14 bases in between. This CDR3 is built from 16 residues. Germline V CDR1 and CDR2: MNHNS, SASEGT. The CDR3 bases are TGTGCCAGCAGATTTTGGACCGCCACAACTAATGAAAAACTGTTTTTT. It encodes CASRFWTATTNEKLFF.

The chain recombines TRBV7-3 with TRBJ1-5, with D possibly matching TRBD1 (5 bases). V lost 2 bases and J 7 bases, leaving 9 bases between the germline ends. Germline V CDR1 and CDR2: SGHTA, FQGTGA. CDR3 length: 13 residues. The CDR3 nucleotides are TGTGCCAGCAGCTTAGGGGGGGACCAGCCCCAGCATTTT. Translating it yields CASSLGGDQPQHF.

CDR3 nucleotide sequence: TGTGCCTGGCAGCACAGAAGCTCTGGGGCCAACGTCCTGACTTTC. Amino acids: CAWQHRSSGANVLTF. J is TRBJ2-6 and V is TRBV30, with D unresolved. Germline V gene data show CDR1 as GTSNPN and CDR2 as SVGIG (reference sequence). The CDR3 consists of 15 residues. With 5 bases removed from V and 0 bases from J, the gap between germline ends came to 11 bases.

This sequence joins TRBV12-3 or TRBV12-4 and TRBJ2-2, with TRBD1 matching 9 bases. Trimming took 7 bases from V and 3 from J; bases not matched to a gene: 6. The CDR3 sequence is 15 residues long. The DNA of the CDR3 is TGTGCCAGCAATGCTAGGACAGGGGACACCGGGGAGCTGTTTTTT. Amino acid sequence: CASNARTGDTGELFF.

V usage is TRBV27 and J usage is TRBJ2-3; either TRBD1 or TRBD2 may fit D (6 bases each). Germline V gene data show CDR1 as MNHEY and CDR2 as SMNVEV (reference sequence). Trimming pared 3 bases from V and 2 bases from J, leaving 15 bases between. The CDR3 has 16 amino acids. This CDR3 reads CASSFGGGPFTDTQYF. For the CDR3, the DNA is TGTGCCAGCAGTTTTGGAGGGGGTCCTTTCACAGATACGCAGTATTTT.